This T cell receptor beta chain was sequenced in a study of shared clonotypes between healthy human individuals. General observations from the study: Naive CD4 clonotypes overlapped across a few donors at approximately 5.3%. A small donor pool kept down the genetic and exposure-history diversity that was represented.

Every donor, a Caucasian adult, lived in Nashville, Tennessee. The authors distributed each subset's genomic DNA evenly over several immunoSEQ plates. The data were produced by immunoSEQ multiplex PCR, yet TCRdb's version contains in-frame clones alone and is incomplete. Of more than 1.2 million clones in the sample, 98% are singletons; the top ten hold 0.36%. As for this clone: Its cognate antigen is unknown.

Germline-derived CDR1 and CDR2 are LGHNA and YSLEER. V was pared by 2 bases and J by 5 bases, with 13 bases between. This CDR3 is 15 amino acids long. The J gene is TRBJ2-1, the V gene TRBV4-3; D not resolved. The specimen sequenced was naive CD4+ T cells sorted from blood. Regarding subset: CD45RA+ positively selected. This clonotype was sampled from a man aged 25-45 years in good health. The CDR3 here is CASSQLWIGHNEQFF. Here the CDR3 DNA reads TGCGCCAGCAGCCAACTCTGGATAGGTCACAATGAGCAGTTCTTC.